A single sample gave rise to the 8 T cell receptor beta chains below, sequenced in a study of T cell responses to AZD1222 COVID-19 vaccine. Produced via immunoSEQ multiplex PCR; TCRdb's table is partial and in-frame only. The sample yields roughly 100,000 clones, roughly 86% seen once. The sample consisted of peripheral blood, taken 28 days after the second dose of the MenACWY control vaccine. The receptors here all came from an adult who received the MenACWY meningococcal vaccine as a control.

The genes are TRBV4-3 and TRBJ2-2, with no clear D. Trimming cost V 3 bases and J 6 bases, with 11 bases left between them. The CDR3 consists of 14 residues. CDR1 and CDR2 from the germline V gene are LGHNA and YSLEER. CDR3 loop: CASSQDRRAGELFF. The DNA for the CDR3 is TGCGCCAGCAGCCAGGACCGTCGAGCCGGGGAGCTGTTTTTT.

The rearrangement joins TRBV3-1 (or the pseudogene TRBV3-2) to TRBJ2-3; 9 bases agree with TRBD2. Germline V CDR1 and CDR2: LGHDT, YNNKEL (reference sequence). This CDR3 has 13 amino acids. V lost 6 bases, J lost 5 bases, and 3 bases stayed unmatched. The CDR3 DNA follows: TGTGCCAGCAGGCTAGCGGGGATAGATACGCAGTATTTT. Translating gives CASRLAGIDTQYF.

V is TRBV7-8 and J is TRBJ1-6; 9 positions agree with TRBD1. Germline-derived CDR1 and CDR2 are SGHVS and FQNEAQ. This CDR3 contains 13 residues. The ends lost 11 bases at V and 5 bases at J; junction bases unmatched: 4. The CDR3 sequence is CAGGQGNNSPLHF. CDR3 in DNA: TGTGCCGGAGGACAGGGGAATAATTCACCCCTCCACTTT.

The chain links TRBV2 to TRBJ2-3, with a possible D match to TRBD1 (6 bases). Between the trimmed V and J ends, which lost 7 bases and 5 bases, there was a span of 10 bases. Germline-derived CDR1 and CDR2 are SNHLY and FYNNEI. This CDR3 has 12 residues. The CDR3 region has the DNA TGTGCCAGCACAGGGGCAAGAGATACGCAGTATTTT. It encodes CASTGARDTQYF.

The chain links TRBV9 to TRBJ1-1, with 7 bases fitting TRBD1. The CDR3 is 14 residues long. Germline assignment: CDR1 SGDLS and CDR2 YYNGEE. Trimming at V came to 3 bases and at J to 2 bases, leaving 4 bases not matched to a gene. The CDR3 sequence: CASSADRANTEAFF. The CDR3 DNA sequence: TGTGCCAGCAGCGCAGACAGGGCTAACACTGAAGCTTTCTTT.

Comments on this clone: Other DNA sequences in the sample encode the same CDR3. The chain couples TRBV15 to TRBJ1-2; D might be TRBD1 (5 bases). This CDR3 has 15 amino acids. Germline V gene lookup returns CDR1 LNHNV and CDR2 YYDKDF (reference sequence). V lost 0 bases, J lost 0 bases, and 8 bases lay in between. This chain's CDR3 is CATSRDRGTNYGYTF. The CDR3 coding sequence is TGTGCCACCAGCAGAGATCGGGGGACTAACTATGGCTACACCTTC. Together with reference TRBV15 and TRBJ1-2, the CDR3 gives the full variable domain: DAMVIQNPRYQVTQFGKPVTLSCSQTLNHNVMYWYQQKSSQAPKLLFHYYDKDFNNEADTPDNFQSRRPNTSFCFLDIRSPGLGDTAMYLCATSRDRGTNYGYTFGSGTRLTVV.

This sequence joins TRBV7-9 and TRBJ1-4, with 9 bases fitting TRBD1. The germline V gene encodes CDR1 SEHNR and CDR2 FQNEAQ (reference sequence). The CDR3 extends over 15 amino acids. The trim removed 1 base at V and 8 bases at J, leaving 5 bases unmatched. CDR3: CASSLEGTGNEKLFF. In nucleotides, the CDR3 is TGTGCCAGCAGCTTAGAGGGGACAGGGAACGAAAAACTGTTTTTT.

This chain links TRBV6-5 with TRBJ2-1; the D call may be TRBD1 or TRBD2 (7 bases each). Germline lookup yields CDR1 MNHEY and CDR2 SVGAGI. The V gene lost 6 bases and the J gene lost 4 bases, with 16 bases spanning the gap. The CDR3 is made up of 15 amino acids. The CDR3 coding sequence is TGTGCCAGCAGGCAGGGGGGGGGCACGTACAATGAGCAGTTCTTC. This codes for CASRQGGGTYNEQFF.